Each of the 32 T cell receptor beta chains below was sequenced from the same sample in a study of blood T cell repertoires in COVID-19. Repertoires were generated with immunoSEQ multiplex PCR, while TCRdb's copy carries only in-frame clones and drops some. Among about 150,000 clones listed, approximately 80% were seen once. Input material: PBMCs or T cells enriched from blood (not recorded which). Receptor source: a woman aged 40 to 50 who had recovered from COVID-19.

J is TRBJ1-2 and V is TRBV27, with 7 bases identical to TRBD1. V lost 2 bases to trimming and J lost 8 bases; unmatched junction nucleotides: 5. CDR1 is MNHEY and CDR2 is SMNVEV in the germline V gene (reference sequence). This CDR3 has 13 residues. The DNA for the CDR3 is TGTGCCAGCAGTTTAAAGGGGGCGGGGGGCTACACCTTC. Amino acids: CASSLKGAGGYTF.

This chain joins TRBV6-1 and TRBJ2-7, with 8 positions matching TRBD2. Trimming cost V 3 bases and J 0 bases; bases outside gene matches: 10. There are 17 residues in the CDR3. CDR1 and CDR2 from the germline V gene are MNHNS and SASEGT. The CDR3 bases are TGTGCCAGCAGTGATACAGATGGTAGCGGGATCTCCTACGAGCAGTACTTC. Amino acid sequence: CASSDTDGSGISYEQYF.

V is TRBV4-1 and J is TRBJ2-5; 7 bases align to TRBD1. This CDR3 has 15 amino acids. Trimming cost V 3 bases and J 4 bases; bases outside gene matches: 8. Looked up from germline, CDR1 is MGHRA and CDR2 is YSYEKL. DNA of the CDR3: TGCGCCAGCAGCCATGCCAAGGGGGCCGGAGAGACCCAGTACTTC. It translates to CASSHAKGAGETQYF.

J is TRBJ1-4 and V is TRBV19; perhaps TRBD1 as D (5 bases). The germline CDR1 and CDR2 sequences are LNHDA and SQIVND (reference sequence). V was pared by 5 bases and J by 5 bases, with 18 bases between. CDR3 length: 16 amino acids. The CDR3 loop is CASSGLVAGLNEKLFF. CDR3 DNA: TGTGCCAGTAGTGGGCTGGTGGCAGGGCTAAATGAAAAACTGTTTTTT. Complete variable domain (other parts from reference TRBV19 and TRBJ1-4): DGGITQSPKYLFRKEGQNVTLSCEQNLNHDAMYWYRQDPGQGLRLIYYSQIVNDFQKGDIAEGYSVSREKKESFPLTVTSAQKNPTAFYLCASSGLVAGLNEKLFFGSGTQLSVL.

This chain links TRBV29-1 with TRBJ1-1; weak D call: TRBD1 (6 bases). V lost 4 bases to trimming and J lost 1 base, with 10 bases between them. This CDR3 has 13 residues. Germline V gene lookup returns CDR1 SQVTM and CDR2 ANQGSEA. This CDR3 is CSVAGTSNTEAFF. Here the CDR3 DNA reads TGCAGCGTTGCGGGGACATCGAACACTGAAGCTTTCTTT.

The CDR3 spells CASSLGPGIDTQYF. The CDR3 coding sequence is TGTGCCAGCAGCTTAGGACCAGGGATTGATACGCAGTATTTT. This chain joins TRBV13 and TRBJ2-3; possibly TRBD1 for D (5 bases). CDR1 and CDR2 (germline): PRHDT, FYEKMQ (reference sequence). Deletions cut 0 bases from V and 6 bases from J, with 10 bases between. The CDR3 is 14 amino acids.

The chain uses TRBV10-3 and TRBJ1-2, with TRBD1 matching 7 bases. This CDR3 has 13 amino acids. Trimming took 9 bases from V and 3 from J; bases not matched to a gene: 7. The germline CDR1 and CDR2 sequences are ENHRY and SYGVKD. CDR3 loop: CAMTRDRDYGYTF. CDR3 sequence (DNA): TGTGCCATGACCCGGGACAGAGACTATGGCTACACCTTC.

This clone showed up just once. This CDR3 is CASLSWGGGNQETQYF. Here the CDR3 DNA reads TGCGCCAGCCTAAGTTGGGGCGGGGGGAACCAAGAGACCCAGTACTTC. V usage is TRBV10-2 and J usage is TRBJ2-5, with 8 bases matching TRBD2. In germline, CDR1 is WSHSY, CDR2 SAAADI. This CDR3 has 16 residues. Trimming removed 8 bases from V and 0 bases from J; junction bases left unmatched: 11.

V usage is TRBV6-2 or TRBV6-3 and J usage is TRBJ2-1; D possibly corresponds to TRBD2 (6 bases). This CDR3 is 11 amino acids long. The V end was cut by 6 bases, the J end by 8 bases, with 8 bases between. CDR1 is MNHEY and CDR2 is SVGEGT in the germline V gene. Written as DNA, the CDR3 is TGTGCCAGCAGCACTAGCTATGAGCAGTTCTTC. Translated, it gives CASSTSYEQFF.

In this sample, this clone turned up many times. V usage is TRBV4-1 and J usage is TRBJ2-2; 10 bases agree with TRBD2. The germline gives CDR1 MGHRA, CDR2 YSYEKL. The CDR3 spans 16 residues. The trim removed 1 base at V and 7 bases at J, leaving 6 bases unmatched. The CDR3 DNA is TGCGCCAGCAGCCAAGGTCTAGCGGGAGTTCACGGGGAGCTGTTTTTT. This encodes CASSQGLAGVHGELFF.

The chain has TRBV6-5 and TRBJ2-7; TRBD2 aligns across 7 bases. J gave up 2 bases and V 8 bases, and 6 bases lay outside the gene matches. The CDR3 runs to 13 residues. Germline loops: CDR1 MNHEY, CDR2 SVGAGI. The CDR3 DNA follows: TGTGCCAGCGGGCTAGCGGAGACCTACGAGCAGTACTTC. Its translation: CASGLAETYEQYF.

The V call is TRBV5-6, the J call TRBJ2-2, with D possibly being TRBD1 (5 bases). The CDR3 length is 14 residues. Germline CDR1 reads SGHDT; CDR2 reads YYEEEE. Trimming took 5 bases from V and 6 from J, leaving 14 bases between them. CDR3 nucleotides: TGTGCCAGCAGGGCTCAGGGTTCCGCCGGGGAGCTGTTTTTT. It encodes CASRAQGSAGELFF.

The chain links TRBV29-1 to TRBJ1-1, with a weak D call TRBD1 (5 bases). Germline loops: CDR1 SQVTM, CDR2 ANQGSEA. This CDR3 comprises 15 residues. Trimming removed 6 bases at V and 6 bases at J, with 23 bases between. This CDR3 is CSVQRGGSGSAEAFF. The CDR3 DNA reads TGCAGCGTCCAGCGGGGGGGATCAGGGAGCGCTGAAGCTTTCTTT.

The genes are TRBV11-2 and TRBJ2-5; D not certain. Germline V gene sequence: CDR1 SGHAT, CDR2 FQNNGV. Trimming shortened V by 1 base and J by 2 bases, and 8 bases separated the two germline ends. The CDR3 is 14 residues long. CDR3 sequence (DNA): TGTGCCAGCAGCTTAGTCCTTAGTCAAGAGACCCAGTACTTC. Residues: CASSLVLSQETQYF. The full variable domain, in which reference TRBV11-2 and TRBJ2-5 provide the parts outside the CDR3, is EAGVAQSPRYKIIEKRQSVAFWCNPISGHATLYWYQQILGQGPKLLIQFQNNGVVDDSQLPKDRFSAERLKGVDSTLKIQPAKLEDSAVYLCASSLVLSQETQYFGPGTRLLVL.

The rearrangement joins TRBV18 to TRBJ2-7; TRBD1 matches at 8 bases. V lost 3 bases to trimming and J lost 5 bases; unmatched junction nucleotides: 9. Germline V lookup: CDR1 KGHSH, CDR2 LQKENI. The CDR3 consists of 15 residues. The CDR3 DNA sequence: TGTGCCAGCTCACCGGGCAGGGGGCGAATAGACGAGCAGTACTTC. Amino acids: CASSPGRGRIDEQYF.

This sequence joins TRBV14 and TRBJ2-1, with a weak D call TRBD2 (6 bases). The germline V and J ends were trimmed by 4 bases and 5 bases, with 15 bases remaining between them. The V gene's germline CDR1 is SGHDN and CDR2 FVKESK. The CDR3 extends over 15 amino acids. CDR3: CASSPREWGNNEQFF. As DNA, the CDR3 is TGTGCCAGCAGCCCTCGGGAGTGGGGGAACAATGAGCAGTTCTTC.

This chain uses TRBV9 with TRBJ2-7; 7 positions match TRBD1. The CDR3 is 15 amino acids. V shed 3 bases and J 3 bases; nucleotides not matched to a gene: 9. Germline V gene data show CDR1 as SGDLS and CDR2 as YYNGEE. In nucleotides, the CDR3 is TGTGCCAGCAGCGCCTTGACAGGGAGCCGCTACGAGCAGTACTTC. This translates into CASSALTGSRYEQYF.

This chain joins TRBV2 and TRBJ1-6; the D is unclear. The length of the CDR3 is 17 residues. V was pared by 1 base and J by 0 bases, with 10 bases between. The germline gives CDR1 SNHLY, CDR2 FYNNEI. This CDR3 is CASSEGRAHSYNSPLHF. The DNA of the CDR3 is TGTGCCAGCAGTGAAGGGAGGGCCCACTCCTATAATTCACCCCTCCACTTT.

The chain combines TRBV6-5 with TRBJ1-2; 7 bases line up with TRBD1. The junction had 2 bases not matched to a gene; V was cut back by 0 bases and J by 4 bases. The germline V gene encodes CDR1 MNHEY and CDR2 SVGAGI. The CDR3 spans 14 residues. The CDR3 loop reads CASSYSDRSYGYTF. DNA for the CDR3: TGTGCCAGCAGTTACTCGGACAGGTCCTATGGCTACACCTTC.

This clone has a handful of counts. The chain employs TRBV13 and TRBJ2-7; 13 bases are a match to TRBD2. The V segment lost 6 bases and the J segment 3 bases; nucleotides outside the gene matches: 5. This CDR3 has 15 amino acids. The V gene's germline CDR1 is PRHDT and CDR2 FYEKMQ (reference sequence). CDR3 amino acids: CASRPRTSGSYEQYF. The CDR3 DNA is TGTGCCAGCAGACCTCGGACTAGCGGGAGCTACGAGCAGTACTTC.

This chain links TRBV28 with TRBJ2-1; TRBD2 matches 8 bases. Losses at the gene ends were 5 bases for V and 1 base for J; bases not matched to a gene: 4. In germline, CDR1 is MDHEN, CDR2 SYDVKM. The CDR3 loop spans 15 amino acids. In nucleotides, the CDR3 is TGTGCCAGCAGTGACGCGGGAGGATCCTACAATGAGCAGTTCTTC. Translating it yields CASSDAGGSYNEQFF.

The rearrangement links TRBV4-1 to TRBJ2-1; D not resolved. This CDR3 is 14 amino acids long. Germline loops: CDR1 MGHRA, CDR2 YSYEKL. V was pared by 1 base and J by 9 bases, with 13 bases between. This CDR3 reads CASSQARRSGEQFF. CDR3 nucleotides: TGCGCCAGCAGCCAAGCACGTAGGTCGGGTGAGCAGTTCTTC.

The rearrangement joins TRBV2 to TRBJ2-1, with 11 bases identical to TRBD1. The CDR3 length is 14 residues. J gave up 7 bases and V 4 bases, and 3 bases lay outside the gene matches. Germline CDR1 reads SNHLY; CDR2 reads FYNNEI. The CDR3 DNA reads as TGTGCCAGCAGTGCAGGGACAGGGGGAAATGAGCAGTTCTTC. This translates into CASSAGTGGNEQFF.

CDR3 nucleotides: TGTGCCAGCAGTTTAGGGCAGGGGGCGCGAGGCTACACCTTC. Protein product: CASSLGQGARGYTF. This sequence joins TRBV28 and TRBJ1-2, with 8 bases identical to TRBD1. With V trimmed by 2 bases and J by 8 bases, 7 bases remained unmatched. CDR3 length equals 14 residues. CDR1 is MDHEN and CDR2 is SYDVKM in the germline V gene.

The V gene is TRBV10-3, the J gene TRBJ2-7; 9 bases fit TRBD1. Germline V lookup: CDR1 ENHRY, CDR2 SYGVKD. Losses at the gene ends were 1 base for V and 5 bases for J; bases not matched to a gene: 9. The CDR3 is 16 residues long. CDR3 nucleotide sequence: TGTGCCATCAGTGAGTACAGGGGACAGGGATCGGACGAGCAGTACTTC. Protein: CAISEYRGQGSDEQYF.

V is TRBV3-1 (or the pseudogene TRBV3-2) and J is TRBJ2-1, with 12 bases fitting TRBD2. V dropped 4 bases and J dropped 4; count of bases not matched to a gene: 5. The CDR3 has 16 amino acids. Germline V gene sequence: CDR1 LGHDT, CDR2 YNNKEL (reference sequence). For the CDR3, the DNA is TGTGCCAGCAGCCCCCAACTAGCGGGGGGATACAATGAGCAGTTCTTC. This codes for CASSPQLAGGYNEQFF.

This clone is a singleton in its sample. The rearrangement links TRBV18 to TRBJ1-2, with D perhaps matching TRBD1 (5 bases). Germline loops: CDR1 KGHSH, CDR2 LQKENI. V was cut by 6 bases and J by 5 bases, with 22 bases left in between. The CDR3 has 16 residues. The CDR3 bases are TGTGCCAGCTCCCCGGGCGGGGCGGGGGAGGCGTATGGCTACACCTTC. Its protein is CASSPGGAGEAYGYTF.

A few counts support this clone. The identical CDR3 is also encoded by other nucleotide sequences in the sample. The gene calls are TRBV19 and TRBJ2-3; TRBD2 aligns across 9 bases. The trim removed 5 bases at V and 6 bases at J, leaving 9 bases unmatched. This CDR3 spans 15 amino acids. Germline lookup yields CDR1 LNHDA and CDR2 SQIVND (reference sequence). CDR3 sequence: CASSPRAGGLDTQYF. DNA of the CDR3: TGTGCCAGTAGTCCCCGGGCGGGGGGGCTTGATACGCAGTATTTT.

This sequence joins TRBV27 and TRBJ1-2; D ambiguous. Germline assignment: CDR1 MNHEY and CDR2 SMNVEV (reference sequence). CDR3 length: 14 amino acids. Trimming pared 2 bases from V and 0 bases from J, leaving 7 bases between. In DNA form, the CDR3 reads TGTGCCAGCAGTTTAAGCGGGGCTAACTATGGCTACACCTTC. Protein sequence: CASSLSGANYGYTF.

V is TRBV5-4 and J is TRBJ2-7, with 7 bases matching TRBD2. This CDR3 has 12 residues. Germline V CDR1 and CDR2: SGHNT, YYREEE (reference sequence). Unmatched junction bases numbered 6, after V lost 7 bases and J lost 5 bases. CDR3 nucleotides: TGTGCCAGCCGCGGGGGAAAAAACGAGCAGTACTTC. It yields the protein CASRGGKNEQYF. Full variable domain (missing parts from reference TRBV5-4 and TRBJ2-7): ETGVTQSPTHLIKTRGQQVTLRCSSQSGHNTVSWYQQALGQGPQFIFQYYREEENGRGNFPPRFSGLQFPNYSSELNVNALELDDSALYLCASRGGKNEQYFGPGTRLTVT.

The chain couples TRBV5-1 to TRBJ2-1; the match to TRBD1 covers 8 bases. Germline V lookup: CDR1 SGHRS, CDR2 YFSETQ. Trimming took 4 bases from V and 7 from J; bases not matched to a gene: 10. CDR3 length equals 15 residues. This chain's CDR3 is CASSRGQGPFNEQFF. CDR3 bases: TGCGCCAGCAGCCGAGGACAGGGCCCTTTTAATGAGCAGTTCTTC.

The rearrangement uses TRBV5-4 and TRBJ1-4; D is unclear. Germline CDR1 and CDR2: SGHNT and YYREEE (reference sequence). This CDR3 is built from 15 residues. V was cut by 3 bases and J by 0 bases, with 9 bases left in between. The CDR3 here is CASSSDFATNEKLFF. Here the CDR3 DNA reads TGTGCCAGCAGCTCCGACTTCGCAACTAATGAAAAACTGTTTTTT. The full variable domain, with the rest looked up from reference TRBV5-4 and TRBJ1-4, is ETGVTQSPTHLIKTRGQQVTLRCSSQSGHNTVSWYQQALGQGPQFIFQYYREEENGRGNFPPRFSGLQFPNYSSELNVNALELDDSALYLCASSSDFATNEKLFFGSGTQLSVL.